This entry lists 10 T cell receptor beta chains sequenced from one sample in a study of T cells after yellow fever vaccination (dated 2019 in TCRdb). Library construction relied on 5' RACE. For sequencing, an Illumina HiSeq 2500 was employed. TCRdb reran the public reads through fastp at Q25 and MiXCR, keeping productive beta chains. Rows are combined by CDR3 protein, so each entry shows the most common genes and DNA. This sample is represented by roughly 500,000 distinct CDR3 sequences; about 19% of them were singletons. The ten biggest clones cover roughly an eighth of the sample. Interpreted using the paper, the treatment or condition label stands for: live attenuated yellow fever vaccine strain. The sample was PBMCs, taken 15 days after the yellow fever booster vaccination. The receptor set was obtained from a man aged 30-40 years who received the YFV17D yellow fever vaccine.

This clonotype was counted between two and nine times. This chain links TRBV5-1 with TRBJ2-3, with D possibly matching TRBD2 (6 bases). CDR3 size: 13 residues. Trimming took 6 bases from V and 5 from J, leaving 13 bases between them. Germline lookup yields CDR1 SGHRS and CDR2 YFSETQ. This chain's CDR3 is CASKAGEKDTQYF. The CDR3 nucleotides are TGCGCCAGCAAAGCGGGCGAAAAAGATACGCAGTATTTT.

DNA of the CDR3: TGTGCCAGCTGTCCTCTGGAAGGGGGGCGCACCTACGAGCAGTACTTC. Protein sequence: CASCPLEGGRTYEQYF. The chain combines TRBV6-1 with TRBJ2-7, with D possibly called TRBD1 or TRBD2 (6 bases each). V lost 8 bases and J lost 2, with 22 bases in between. The CDR3 is 16 residues long. Germline V gene lookup returns CDR1 MNHNS and CDR2 SASEGT.

This clonotype was found a few times. The rearrangement uses TRBV11-2 and TRBJ2-7, with 9 bases aligning to TRBD2. The CDR3 is 14 residues long. The V gene's germline CDR1 is SGHAT and CDR2 FQNNGV. The V gene end was trimmed by 4 bases and the J gene end by 6 bases; junction bases not matched to a gene: 7. The CDR3 here is CASSSSGLAAEQYF. The CDR3 nucleotides read TGTGCCAGCAGCTCCTCGGGACTAGCTGCCGAGCAGTACTTC.

This clonotype was seen a few times. V is TRBV7-3 and J is TRBJ2-5; 7 bases align to TRBD1. The trim removed 4 bases at V and 4 bases at J, leaving 9 bases unmatched. This CDR3 has 15 amino acids. Germline-derived CDR1 and CDR2 are SGHTA and FQGTGA. The CDR3 sequence is CASSSRQGSGETQYF. The DNA of the CDR3 is TGTGCCAGCAGCTCACGACAGGGATCGGGAGAGACCCAGTACTTC.

The chain recombines TRBV27 with TRBJ2-7; D may be TRBD1 (5 bases). The CDR3 has 14 amino acids. Germline CDR1 reads MNHEY; CDR2 reads SMNVEV (reference sequence). Deletions cut 6 bases from V and 2 bases from J, with 14 bases between. CDR3 in amino acids: CASSPAGPTYEQYF. Written as DNA, the CDR3 is TGTGCCAGCAGCCCGGCAGGGCCTACCTACGAGCAGTACTTC.

Only a few counts were recorded for this clonotype. V gene TRBV10-3 combines with J gene TRBJ2-2; 10 bases agree with TRBD2. CDR1 and CDR2 from the germline V gene are ENHRY and SYGVKD. CDR3 length: 17 amino acids. V dropped 3 bases and J dropped 5; count of bases not matched to a gene: 9. The CDR3: CAISDSGRARWTGELFF. CDR3 nucleotide sequence: TGTGCCATCAGTGACAGCGGGAGGGCCCGTTGGACCGGGGAGCTGTTTTTT.

This chain joins TRBV24-1 and TRBJ2-5; D unclear. The CDR3 has 16 residues. Trimming took off 2 bases at V and 4 bases at J, with 16 bases between the two ends. CDR1 and CDR2 (germline): KGHDR, SFDVKD. As DNA, the CDR3 is TGTGCCACCAGTGATTCTCGACGGTCCGCCGGAGAGACCCAGTACTTC. Translating gives CATSDSRRSAGETQYF.

V usage is TRBV9 and J usage is TRBJ2-1; the D gene is possibly TRBD2 (6 bases). CDR1 and CDR2 from the germline V gene are SGDLS and YYNGEE. This CDR3 comprises 15 residues. Trimming removed 3 bases at V and 0 bases at J, with 10 bases between. This CDR3 is CASSAERVSYNEQFF. The CDR3 DNA is TGTGCCAGCAGCGCAGAGCGGGTCTCCTACAATGAGCAGTTCTTC.

This clonotype has just a few counts. The genes are TRBV7-2 and TRBJ2-5; 10 positions agree with TRBD2. There are 15 residues in the CDR3. The germline V gene encodes CDR1 SGHTA and CDR2 FQGNSA. V shed 2 bases and J 4 bases; nucleotides not matched to a gene: 4. The CDR3 region is CASSLLTSGSETQYF. Here the CDR3 DNA reads TGTGCCAGCAGCTTACTGACTAGCGGGTCAGAGACCCAGTACTTC.

The sample holds a few counts of this clonotype. The rearrangement joins TRBV7-7 to TRBJ2-2, with 10 bases lining up with TRBD2. The CDR3 is made up of 17 amino acids. The V gene's germline CDR1 is SSHAT and CDR2 FNYEAQ (reference sequence). V was clipped by 1 base and J by 7 bases; unmatched bases: 9. The CDR3 DNA is TGTGCCAGCAGCTTAGATTATTTAGCGGGAGGAGACGGGGAGCTGTTTTTT. It encodes CASSLDYLAGGDGELFF.